This entry lists 27 T cell receptor beta chains sequenced from one sample in a study of shared clonotypes between healthy human individuals. Sequenced by immunoSEQ multiplex PCR; TCRdb stores in-frame clones only, minus some. The repertoire consists of 1.4 million or so clones, with approximately 98.5% occurring once and the leading ten covering 0.36%. The sample consisted of naive CD4+ T cells sorted from blood. Indicated subset: CD45RA+ positively selected. The origin of the receptors is a man aged 25-40 years in good health.

V is TRBV11-2 and J is TRBJ1-4; 7 bases fit TRBD1. CDR3 length equals 14 residues. Trimming at V came to 5 bases and at J to 4 bases, leaving 4 bases not matched to a gene. Germline V CDR1 and CDR2: SGHAT, FQNNGV. As DNA, the CDR3 is TGTGCCAGCAGCCCGGACAGGCTTAATGAAAAACTGTTTTTT. Protein: CASSPDRLNEKLFF.

This clone was recorded only once. The V gene is TRBV15, the J gene TRBJ2-7; 11 bases are a match to TRBD2. V gave up 8 bases and J gave up 1 base; unmatched junction bases: 4. Germline CDR1 LNHNV, CDR2 YYDKDF (reference sequence). This CDR3 region has 14 residues. This chain's CDR3 is CATGTSGRSYEQYF. The CDR3 bases are TGTGCCACCGGGACTAGCGGACGTTCCTACGAGCAGTACTTC.

The rearrangement joins TRBV6-1 to TRBJ1-5; D is unresolved. The V end lost 2 bases, the J end lost 0 bases, and 8 bases lay between the germline ends. Germline V lookup: CDR1 MNHNS, CDR2 SASEGT. CDR3 length: 15 residues. CDR3 region: CASSENSNSNQPQHF. The CDR3 nucleotides are TGTGCCAGCAGTGAAAACAGCAATAGCAATCAGCCCCAGCATTTT.

V gene TRBV7-8 combines with J gene TRBJ2-7; the D call may be TRBD1 or TRBD2 (5 bases each). Germline values: CDR1 SGHVS, CDR2 FQNEAQ. Trimming stripped 5 bases from V and 2 bases from J, with 16 bases between. The CDR3 has 15 amino acids. In nucleotides, the CDR3 is TGTGCCAGCAGCCCTGACAGACTACCGGCCTACGAGCAGTACTTC. Its translation: CASSPDRLPAYEQYF.

This clone was seen just once. The rearrangement joins TRBV7-9 to TRBJ2-2; D ambiguous. The CDR3 runs 17 residues. Germline V gene data show CDR1 as SEHNR and CDR2 as FQNEAQ (reference sequence). The ends were cut back, 5 bases at V and 0 bases at J, with 16 bases in the middle. In DNA, the CDR3 is TGTGCCAGCAGCCACCTGTCCCGGACCGCGAACACCGGGGAGCTGTTTTTT. It translates to CASSHLSRTANTGELFF.

Concerning this clone: This sample includes further DNA sequences coding for the same CDR3. This chain joins TRBV2 and TRBJ1-2; a possible D gene is TRBD1 (6 bases). Germline V gene data show CDR1 as SNHLY and CDR2 as FYNNEI. V was trimmed by 6 bases and J by 2 bases, leaving 13 bases between them. CDR3 length equals 14 residues. The CDR3 bases are TGTGCCAGCAGGGCCGGACAGACAAACTATGGCTACACCTTC. This sequence encodes CASRAGQTNYGYTF.

The chain combines TRBV11-3 with TRBJ2-1; 13 bases match TRBD2. Per germline, CDR1 SGHNT and CDR2 YENEEA. CDR3 length: 17 residues. Trimming took 5 bases from V and 4 from J; bases not matched to a gene: 8. CDR3 in DNA: TGTGCCAGCAGCGCACAAACACTAGCGGGAGGGTACAATGAGCAGTTCTTC. This sequence encodes CASSAQTLAGGYNEQFF.

The V and J genes are TRBV9 and TRBJ2-7, with 7 bases that match TRBD1. CDR3 length: 13 residues. From germline, CDR1 is SGDLS and CDR2 YYNGEE. Trimming at V came to 4 bases and at J to 3 bases, leaving 4 bases not matched to a gene. CDR3 protein: CASSRQGDYEQYF. The DNA for the CDR3 is TGTGCCAGCAGCCGACAGGGCGACTACGAGCAGTACTTC.

The chain links TRBV10-3 to TRBJ1-1; TRBD1 agrees at 9 bases. This CDR3 has 13 amino acids. Looked up from germline, CDR1 is ENHRY and CDR2 is SYGVKD. The V gene end was trimmed by 7 bases and the J gene end by 7 bases; junction bases not matched to a gene: 7. The CDR3 DNA reads as TGTGCCATCAACTTGGACAGGGGAAGTGAAGCTTTCTTT. This gives the protein CAINLDRGSEAFF.

This clone was found a few times. This chain links TRBV6-6 with TRBJ2-7, with D uncertain. CDR3 length: 12 residues. V was shortened by 0 bases and J by 5 bases, with 5 bases between the two germline ends. The germline V gene encodes CDR1 MNHNY and CDR2 SVGAGI (reference sequence). CDR3 in amino acids: CASSYSSNEQYF. The CDR3 DNA reads TGTGCCAGCAGTTACTCGTCGAACGAGCAGTACTTC.

The chain combines TRBV19 with TRBJ1-1; unclear D gene. This CDR3 is 12 amino acids long. The V gene lost 2 bases and the J gene lost 9 bases, with 10 bases spanning the gap. Per germline, CDR1 LNHDA and CDR2 SQIVND (reference sequence). CDR3 amino acids: CASSINGYQAFF. In nucleotides, the CDR3 is TGTGCCAGTAGTATAAATGGCTACCAAGCTTTCTTT.

The chain has TRBV5-1 and TRBJ1-1, with D tentatively TRBD1 (6 bases). Trimming left V 2 bases short and J 1 base short, with 15 bases between. Germline-derived CDR1 and CDR2 are SGHRS and YFSETQ. The CDR3 runs to 16 residues. The CDR3 loop reads CASSFGRGIRNTEAFF. DNA for the CDR3: TGCGCCAGCAGCTTCGGCAGGGGTATACGGAACACTGAAGCTTTCTTT.

This clone came up once. This rearrangement joins TRBV19 to TRBJ2-3, with D hard to call. V shed 3 bases and J shed 2 bases, with 12 bases lying between them. This CDR3 region has 15 residues. Germline V gives CDR1 LNHDA, CDR2 SQIVND (reference sequence). The CDR3 DNA reads TGTGCCAGTAGTATTAACGGGCCTTCCACAGATACGCAGTATTTT. It specifies CASSINGPSTDTQYF.

V gene TRBV9 combines with J gene TRBJ2-1; 12 nucleotides line up with TRBD2. The CDR3 spans 15 residues. The germline gives CDR1 SGDLS, CDR2 YYNGEE. The ends lost 4 bases at V and 10 bases at J; junction bases unmatched: 9. CDR3 bases: TGTGCCAGCAGCTACGGACTAGCGGGACTATTAGAGCAGTTCTTC. Translated, it gives CASSYGLAGLLEQFF.

On this clone: The same CDR3 can be traced to other DNA sequences in this sample. The rearrangement uses TRBV10-3 and TRBJ1-1; D may be TRBD1 (5 bases). V was cut by 6 bases and J by 1 base, with 12 bases left in between. The CDR3 covers 14 residues. The germline gives CDR1 ENHRY, CDR2 SYGVKD. In DNA form, the CDR3 reads TGTGCCATCAGGGGGACGGGGCAGAACACTGAAGCTTTCTTT. Residues: CAIRGTGQNTEAFF.

The V call is TRBV19, the J call TRBJ2-7; D is undetermined. Per the germline V gene, CDR1 is LNHDA and CDR2 is SQIVND (reference sequence). The CDR3 is made up of 13 amino acids. Trimming removed 5 bases at V and 1 base at J, with 9 bases between. The CDR3 DNA is TGTGCCAGTAGTCCGTTAACGTCCTACGAGCAGTACTTC. Translated: CASSPLTSYEQYF.

The genes are TRBV19 and TRBJ2-2; no clear D. V lost 0 bases to trimming and J lost 8 bases, with 10 bases between them. CDR3 length: 14 residues. Germline V gene lookup returns CDR1 LNHDA and CDR2 SQIVND (reference sequence). CDR3 in DNA: TGTGCCAGTAGTATAGAGGCTAGTAGGGGGGAGCTGTTTTTT. Translation: CASSIEASRGELFF.

Note on this clone: Distinct nucleotide sequences in the sample also encode this CDR3. V is TRBV28 and J is TRBJ1-2; 7 bases map to TRBD1. Germline CDR1 reads MDHEN; CDR2 reads SYDVKM. The CDR3 extends over 14 amino acids. Trimming at V came to 5 bases and at J to 4 bases, leaving 7 bases not matched to a gene. For the CDR3, the DNA is TGTGCCAGCAGTAGCCCAGGACAGGTCTATGGCTACACCTTC. Its translation is CASSSPGQVYGYTF.

This sequence joins TRBV29-1 and TRBJ2-7, with TRBD2 matching 7 bases. The V segment lost 5 bases and the J segment 6 bases; nucleotides outside the gene matches: 10. Germline-derived CDR1 and CDR2 are SQVTM and ANQGSEA. The CDR3 contains 13 residues. The CDR3: CSVNVRGGGEQYF. For the CDR3, the DNA is TGCAGCGTTAATGTTCGGGGCGGGGGCGAGCAGTACTTC.

The chain is built from TRBV7-2 and TRBJ2-5; TRBD1 might be the D (6 bases). The germline V and J ends were trimmed by 5 bases and 1 base, with 14 bases remaining between them. This CDR3 has 15 amino acids. The V gene's germline CDR1 is SGHTA and CDR2 FQGNSA. The CDR3: CASSTQPGVQETQYF. As DNA, the CDR3 is TGTGCCAGCAGCACCCAGCCAGGGGTCCAAGAGACCCAGTACTTC.

V gene TRBV14 combines with J gene TRBJ2-1, with 7 positions matching TRBD1. V dropped 1 base and J dropped 3; count of bases not matched to a gene: 3. This CDR3 region has 15 residues. Germline assignment: CDR1 SGHDN and CDR2 FVKESK. The CDR3 nucleotides are TGTGCCAGCAGCCAAGTGGCAGGGGGCTACAATGAGCAGTTCTTC. It specifies CASSQVAGGYNEQFF.

The V call is TRBV29-1, the J call TRBJ2-3; D not certain. The CDR3 extends over 12 amino acids. The V gene's germline CDR1 is SQVTM and CDR2 ANQGSEA. Trimming pared 4 bases from V and 1 base from J, leaving 6 bases between. CDR3 residues: CSVALGTDTQYF. In DNA, the CDR3 is TGCAGCGTTGCTCTAGGCACAGATACGCAGTATTTT.

The J gene is TRBJ2-7, the V gene TRBV4-1; the match to TRBD2 covers 9 bases. Germline CDR1 and CDR2: MGHRA and YSYEKL. The CDR3 consists of 18 residues. After removal of 0 bases from V and 4 bases from J, the junction contained 13 bases not matched to a gene. Here the CDR3 DNA reads TGCGCCAGCAGCCAAGAGGGGGCGGTAGCGGGAGTTTTTTACGAGCAGTACTTC. Translated: CASSQEGAVAGVFYEQYF.

The V gene is TRBV19, the J gene TRBJ2-7, with 8 bases lining up with TRBD2. With V trimmed by 10 bases and J by 3 bases, 8 bases remained unmatched. CDR3 size: 13 residues. Germline-derived CDR1 and CDR2 are LNHDA and SQIVND (reference sequence). Here the CDR3 reads CATRAGVVYEQYF. The CDR3 DNA sequence: TGTGCCACCCGAGCGGGAGTAGTCTACGAGCAGTACTTC.

This clone was counted once. The gene calls are TRBV18 and TRBJ2-7; no firm D call. Trimming removed 1 base from V and 0 bases from J, with 10 bases in between. CDR3 length: 15 amino acids. CDR1 and CDR2 (germline): KGHSH, LQKENI. Here the CDR3 reads CASSPRLSSSYEQYF. CDR3 nucleotide sequence: TGTGCCAGCTCACCACGACTCTCGAGCTCCTACGAGCAGTACTTC.

The sample holds one count of this clone. This chain joins TRBV6-1 and TRBJ2-7; TRBD1 or TRBD2 may be the D gene (5 bases each). Germline CDR1 reads MNHNS; CDR2 reads SASEGT. This CDR3 has 14 residues. V was trimmed by 4 bases and J by 2 bases, leaving 12 bases between them. CDR3: CASSVRDGPYEQYF. As DNA, the CDR3 is TGTGCCAGCAGTGTCCGGGACGGGCCCTACGAGCAGTACTTC.

The chain has TRBV18 and TRBJ2-7, with 7 bases lining up with TRBD1. J was trimmed by 2 bases and V by 3 bases; bases with no gene match: 16. Germline V gene data show CDR1 as KGHSH and CDR2 as LQKENI. The CDR3 is 18 residues long. The CDR3 DNA sequence: TGTGCCAGCTCACCTTTTCGGAGAGGGGGCGAGTTAGCCTACGAGCAGTACTTC. This sequence encodes CASSPFRRGGELAYEQYF.